This T cell receptor beta chain was obtained from a study of shared clonotypes between healthy human individuals. From germline, CDR1 is ENHRY and CDR2 SYGVKD. J gave up 6 bases and V 7 bases, and 2 bases lay outside the gene matches. The CDR3 totals 12 residues. In the original analysis: Without quality scores, immunoSEQ junctional reads could not be filtered like full-length reads. Profiling relied on immunoSEQ multiplex PCR, and the TCRdb table lists in-frame clones only, not all of them. V and J calls and clone size follow that table, whereas D and trimming were derived from the DNA. Of about 560,000 clones listed, 70% to 80% were seen once; the top ten hold around 12%. Within Nashville, Tennessee resided all donors, each a Caucasian adult. Genomic DNA of unsorted samples came from 90 million or so PBMCs.

The origin of this receptor is a woman aged 35 to 49 in good health. Some clones in this sample may be carry-over from other donors' samples. The sequenced sample consisted of PBMCs. The V call is TRBV10-3, the J call TRBJ2-7, with 11 bases that match TRBD1. The DNA for the CDR3 is TGTGCCATCATGGGACAGGGGGTCGAGCAGTACTTC. As protein: CAIMGQGVEQYF.